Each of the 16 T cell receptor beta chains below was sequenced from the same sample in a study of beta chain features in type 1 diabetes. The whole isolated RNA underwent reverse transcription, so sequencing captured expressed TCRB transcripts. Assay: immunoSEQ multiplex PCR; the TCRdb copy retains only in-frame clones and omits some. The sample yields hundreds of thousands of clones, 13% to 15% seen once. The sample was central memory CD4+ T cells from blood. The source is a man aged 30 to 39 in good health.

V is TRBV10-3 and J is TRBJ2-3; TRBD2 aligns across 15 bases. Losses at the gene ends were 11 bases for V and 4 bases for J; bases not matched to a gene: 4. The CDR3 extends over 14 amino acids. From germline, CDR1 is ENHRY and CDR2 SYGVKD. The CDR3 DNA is TGTGCCGGGGGGACTAGCGGGAGGTCAGATACGCAGTATTTT. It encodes CAGGTSGRSDTQYF.

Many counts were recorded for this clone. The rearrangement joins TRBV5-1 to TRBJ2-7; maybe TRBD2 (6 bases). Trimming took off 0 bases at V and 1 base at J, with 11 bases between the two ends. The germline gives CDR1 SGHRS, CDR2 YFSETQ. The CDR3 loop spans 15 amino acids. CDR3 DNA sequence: TGCGCCAGCAGCTTGGCTAGCGTCGAATCCTACGAGCAGTACTTC. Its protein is CASSLASVESYEQYF.

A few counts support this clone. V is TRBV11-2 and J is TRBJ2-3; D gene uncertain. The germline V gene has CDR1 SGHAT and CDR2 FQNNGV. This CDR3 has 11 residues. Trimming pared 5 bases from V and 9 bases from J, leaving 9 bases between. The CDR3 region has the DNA TGTGCCAGCAGCCCGGACCGCACGCAGTATTTT. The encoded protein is CASSPDRTQYF.

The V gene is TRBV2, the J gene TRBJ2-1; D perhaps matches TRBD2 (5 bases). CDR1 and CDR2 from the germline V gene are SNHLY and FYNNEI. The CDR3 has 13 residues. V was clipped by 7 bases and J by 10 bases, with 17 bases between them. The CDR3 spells CASTPTTRGEQFF. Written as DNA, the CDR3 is TGTGCCAGCACTCCCACAACGCGCGGGGAGCAGTTCTTC. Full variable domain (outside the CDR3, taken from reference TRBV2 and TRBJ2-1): EPEVTQTPSHQVTQMGQEVILRCVPISNHLYFYWYRQILGQKVEFLVSFYNNEISEKSEIFDDQFSVERPDGSNFTLKIRSTKLEDSAMYFCASTPTTRGEQFFGPGTRLTVL.

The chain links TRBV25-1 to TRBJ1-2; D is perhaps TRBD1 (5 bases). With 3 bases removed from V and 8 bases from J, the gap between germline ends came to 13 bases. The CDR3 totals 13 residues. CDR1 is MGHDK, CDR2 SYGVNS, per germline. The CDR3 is CASSDPGPGGYTF. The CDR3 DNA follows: TGTGCCAGCAGTGATCCAGGGCCGGGCGGCTACACCTTC.

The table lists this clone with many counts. CDR3 nucleotide sequence: TGTGCCATCAGTGACGCGGGACAGGGGGACACCGGGGAGCTGTTTTTT. As protein: CAISDAGQGDTGELFF. V and J are TRBV10-3 and TRBJ2-2; 11 bases fit TRBD1. The CDR3 length is 16 residues. V was clipped by 3 bases and J by 3 bases; unmatched bases: 3. The germline V gene has CDR1 ENHRY and CDR2 SYGVKD.

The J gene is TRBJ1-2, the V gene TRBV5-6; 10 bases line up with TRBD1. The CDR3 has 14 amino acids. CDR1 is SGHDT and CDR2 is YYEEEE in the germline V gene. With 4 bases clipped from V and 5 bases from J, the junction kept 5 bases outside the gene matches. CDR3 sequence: CASSGDRGLYGYTF. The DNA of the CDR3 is TGTGCCAGCAGCGGTGACAGGGGGCTTTATGGCTACACCTTC.

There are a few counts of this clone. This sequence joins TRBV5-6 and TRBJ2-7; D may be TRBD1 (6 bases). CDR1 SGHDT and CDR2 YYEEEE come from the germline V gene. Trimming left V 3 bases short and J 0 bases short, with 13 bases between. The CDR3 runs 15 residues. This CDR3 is CASSYQGLDSYEQYF. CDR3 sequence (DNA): TGTGCCAGCAGCTATCAGGGGTTAGACTCCTACGAGCAGTACTTC.

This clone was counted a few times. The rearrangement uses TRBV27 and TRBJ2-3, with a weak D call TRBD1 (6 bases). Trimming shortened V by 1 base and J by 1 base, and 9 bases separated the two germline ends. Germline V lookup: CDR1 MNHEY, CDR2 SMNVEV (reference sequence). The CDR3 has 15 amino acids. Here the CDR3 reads CASSLFGGRTDTQYF. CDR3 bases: TGTGCCAGCAGTTTATTTGGGGGCCGCACAGATACGCAGTATTTT.

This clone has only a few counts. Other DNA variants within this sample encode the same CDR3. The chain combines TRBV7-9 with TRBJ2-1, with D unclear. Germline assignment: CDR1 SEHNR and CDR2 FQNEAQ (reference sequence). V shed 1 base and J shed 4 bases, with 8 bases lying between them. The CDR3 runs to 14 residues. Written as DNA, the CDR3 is TGTGCCAGCAGCTTAGGGGGTTTATACAATGAGCAGTTCTTC. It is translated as CASSLGGLYNEQFF.

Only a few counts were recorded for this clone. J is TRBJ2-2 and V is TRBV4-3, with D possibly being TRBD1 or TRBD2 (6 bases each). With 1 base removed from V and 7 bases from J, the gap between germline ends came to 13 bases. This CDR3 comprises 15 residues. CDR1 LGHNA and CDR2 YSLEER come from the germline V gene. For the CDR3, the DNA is TGCGCCAGCAGCCAAGGGGGGGCGTTGATCGGGGAGCTGTTTTTT. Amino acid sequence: CASSQGGALIGELFF.

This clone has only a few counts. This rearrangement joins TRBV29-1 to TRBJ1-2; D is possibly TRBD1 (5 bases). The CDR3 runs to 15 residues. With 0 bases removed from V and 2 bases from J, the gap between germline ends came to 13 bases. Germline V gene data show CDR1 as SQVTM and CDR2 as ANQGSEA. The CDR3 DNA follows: TGCAGCGTTGAAGATCTTGACAGAGCCAACTATGGCTACACCTTC. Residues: CSVEDLDRANYGYTF.

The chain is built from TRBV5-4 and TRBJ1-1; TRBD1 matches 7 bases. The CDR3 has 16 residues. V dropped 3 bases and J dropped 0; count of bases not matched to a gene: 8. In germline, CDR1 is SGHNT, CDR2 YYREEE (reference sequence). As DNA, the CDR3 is TGTGCCAGCAGCTCGTACAGGGGAAGGATGAACACTGAAGCTTTCTTT. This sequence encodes CASSSYRGRMNTEAFF.

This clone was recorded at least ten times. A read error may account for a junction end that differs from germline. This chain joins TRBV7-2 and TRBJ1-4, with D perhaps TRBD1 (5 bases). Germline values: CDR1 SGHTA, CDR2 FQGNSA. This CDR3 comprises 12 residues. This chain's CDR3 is CASSLEGIGASF. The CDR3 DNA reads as TGTGCCAGCAGCTTAGAGGGAATTGGGGCTTCGTTT.

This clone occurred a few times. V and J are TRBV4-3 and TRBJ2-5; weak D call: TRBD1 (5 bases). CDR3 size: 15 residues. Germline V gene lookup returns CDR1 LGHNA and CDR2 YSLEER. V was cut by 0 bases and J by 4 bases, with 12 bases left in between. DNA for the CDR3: TGCGCCAGCAGCCAAGATCAGGGTCGTGGAGAGACCCAGTACTTC. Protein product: CASSQDQGRGETQYF.

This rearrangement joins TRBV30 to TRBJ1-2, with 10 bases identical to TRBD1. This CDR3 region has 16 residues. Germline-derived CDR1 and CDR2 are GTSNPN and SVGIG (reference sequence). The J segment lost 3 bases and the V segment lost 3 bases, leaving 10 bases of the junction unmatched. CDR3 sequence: CAWSDTGQGLDYGYTF. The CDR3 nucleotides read TGTGCCTGGAGCGATACGGGACAGGGGTTAGACTATGGCTACACCTTC.